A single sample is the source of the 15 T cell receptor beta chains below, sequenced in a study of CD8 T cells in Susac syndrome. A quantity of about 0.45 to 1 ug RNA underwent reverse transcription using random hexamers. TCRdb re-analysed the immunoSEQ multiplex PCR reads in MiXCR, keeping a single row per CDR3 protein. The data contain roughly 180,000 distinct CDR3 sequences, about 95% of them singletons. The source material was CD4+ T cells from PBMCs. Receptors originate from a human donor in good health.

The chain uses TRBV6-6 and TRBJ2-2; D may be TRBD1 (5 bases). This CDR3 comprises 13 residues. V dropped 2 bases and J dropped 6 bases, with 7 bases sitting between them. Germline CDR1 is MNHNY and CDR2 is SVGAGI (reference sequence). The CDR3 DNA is TGTGCCAGCAGTTACCGGACATCCGGGGAGCTGTTTTTT. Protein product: CASSYRTSGELFF.

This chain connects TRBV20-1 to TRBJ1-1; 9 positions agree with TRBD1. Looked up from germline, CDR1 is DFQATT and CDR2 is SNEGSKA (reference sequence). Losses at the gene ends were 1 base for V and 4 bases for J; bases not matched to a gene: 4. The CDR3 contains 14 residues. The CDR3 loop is CSARVDRGVTEAFF. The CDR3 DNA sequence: TGCAGTGCTAGAGTGGACAGGGGAGTCACTGAAGCTTTCTTT.

CDR3 residues: CSARSRPGYGYTF. The CDR3 DNA is TGCAGTGCTAGATCCCGACCTGGGTATGGCTACACCTTC. The gene calls are TRBV20-1 and TRBJ1-2; D gene ambiguous. This CDR3 spans 13 amino acids. The V gene's germline CDR1 is DFQATT and CDR2 SNEGSKA (reference sequence). V lost 2 bases, J lost 5 bases, and 12 bases lay in between.

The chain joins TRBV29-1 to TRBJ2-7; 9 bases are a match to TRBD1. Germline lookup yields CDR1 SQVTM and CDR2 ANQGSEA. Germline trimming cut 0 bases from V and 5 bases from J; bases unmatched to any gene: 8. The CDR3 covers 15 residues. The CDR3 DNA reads TGCAGCGTTGAAGATCCTGAGGACAGGGGCCACGAGCAGTACTTC. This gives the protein CSVEDPEDRGHEQYF.

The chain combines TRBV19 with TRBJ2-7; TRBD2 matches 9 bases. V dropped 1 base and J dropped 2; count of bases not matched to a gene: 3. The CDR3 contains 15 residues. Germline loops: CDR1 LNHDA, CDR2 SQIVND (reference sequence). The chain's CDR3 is CASSIGQREAYEQYF. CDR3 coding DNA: TGTGCCAGTAGTATAGGCCAGCGGGAGGCCTACGAGCAGTACTTC.

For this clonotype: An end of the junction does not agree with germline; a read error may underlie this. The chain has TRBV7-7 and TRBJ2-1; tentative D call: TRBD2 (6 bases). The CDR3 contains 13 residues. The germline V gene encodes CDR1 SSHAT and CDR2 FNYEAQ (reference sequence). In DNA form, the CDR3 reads TGTGCTAGCAGCCCCATTGGCGGGGATGAGCAGTTCTTC. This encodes CASSPIGGDEQFF. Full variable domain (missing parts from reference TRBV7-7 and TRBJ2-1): GAGVSQSPRYKVTKRGQDVTLRCDPISSHATLYWYQQALGQGPEFLTYFNYEAQPDKSGLPSDRFSAERPEGSISTLTIQRTEQRDSAMYRCASSPIGGDEQFFGPGTRLTVL.

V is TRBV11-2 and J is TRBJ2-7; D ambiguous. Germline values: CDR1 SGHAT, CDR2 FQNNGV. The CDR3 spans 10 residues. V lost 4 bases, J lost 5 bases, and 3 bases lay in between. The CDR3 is CASSSDEQYF. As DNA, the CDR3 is TGTGCCAGCAGCTCGGACGAGCAGTACTTC.

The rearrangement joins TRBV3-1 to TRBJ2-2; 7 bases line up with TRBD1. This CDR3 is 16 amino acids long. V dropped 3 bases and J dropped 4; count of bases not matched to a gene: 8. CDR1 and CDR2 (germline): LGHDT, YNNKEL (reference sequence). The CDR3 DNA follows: TGTGCCAGCAGCCAGAAAAGACCAGGGGGCACCGGGGAGCTGTTTTTT. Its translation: CASSQKRPGGTGELFF. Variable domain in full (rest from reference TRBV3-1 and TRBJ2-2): DTAVSQTPKYLVTQMGNDKSIKCEQNLGHDTMYWYKQDSKKFLKIMFSYNNKELIINETVPNRFSPKSPDKAHLNLHINSLELGDSAVYFCASSQKRPGGTGELFFGEGSRLTVL.

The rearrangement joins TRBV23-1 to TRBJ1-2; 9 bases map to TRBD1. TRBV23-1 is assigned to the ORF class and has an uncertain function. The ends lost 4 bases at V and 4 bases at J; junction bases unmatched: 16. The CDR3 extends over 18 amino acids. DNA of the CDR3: TGCGCCAGCAGTCCAGTTCGGGACAGGGTTTGCAACTCCTATGGCTACACCTTC. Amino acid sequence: CASSPVRDRVCNSYGYTF.

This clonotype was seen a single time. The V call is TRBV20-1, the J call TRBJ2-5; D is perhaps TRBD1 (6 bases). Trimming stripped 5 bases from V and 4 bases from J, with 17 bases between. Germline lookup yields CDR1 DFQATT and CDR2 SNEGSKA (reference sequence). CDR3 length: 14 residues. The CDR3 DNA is TGCAGTGCTGAGGTCTCAGGGGCGGGAGAGACCCAGTACTTC. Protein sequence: CSAEVSGAGETQYF.

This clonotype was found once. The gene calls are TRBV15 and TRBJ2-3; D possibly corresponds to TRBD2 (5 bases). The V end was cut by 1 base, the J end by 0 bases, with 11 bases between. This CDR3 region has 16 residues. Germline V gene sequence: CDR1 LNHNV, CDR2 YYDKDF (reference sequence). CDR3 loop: CATSRALLGSTDTQYF. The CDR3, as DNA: TGTGCCACCAGCAGAGCCTTACTAGGGAGCACAGATACGCAGTATTTT. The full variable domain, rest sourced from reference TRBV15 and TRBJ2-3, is DAMVIQNPRYQVTQFGKPVTLSCSQTLNHNVMYWYQQKSSQAPKLLFHYYDKDFNNEADTPDNFQSRRPNTSFCFLDIRSPGLGDTAMYLCATSRALLGSTDTQYFGPGTRLTVL.

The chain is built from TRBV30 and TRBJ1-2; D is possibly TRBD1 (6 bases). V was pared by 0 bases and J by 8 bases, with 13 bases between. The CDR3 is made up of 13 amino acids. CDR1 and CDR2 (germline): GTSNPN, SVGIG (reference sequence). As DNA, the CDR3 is TGTGCCTGGAGTGTGGGGGGCCGGACGGGCTACACCTTC. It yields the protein CAWSVGGRTGYTF.

The CDR3 bases are TGTGCCAGCAGCTCCTTTGGCGCAACGGGGCCCCAGCATTTT. It specifies CASSSFGATGPQHF. J is TRBJ1-5 and V is TRBV7-9; D ambiguous. CDR3 size: 14 residues. The germline V and J ends were trimmed by 4 bases and 9 bases, with 16 bases remaining between them. CDR1 is SEHNR, CDR2 FQNEAQ, per germline (reference sequence).

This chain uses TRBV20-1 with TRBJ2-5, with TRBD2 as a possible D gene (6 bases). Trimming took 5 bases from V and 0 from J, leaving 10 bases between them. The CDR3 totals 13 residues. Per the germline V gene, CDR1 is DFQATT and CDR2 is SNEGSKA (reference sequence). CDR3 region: CSAGGADQETQYF. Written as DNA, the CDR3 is TGCAGTGCTGGCGGGGCGGACCAAGAGACCCAGTACTTC.

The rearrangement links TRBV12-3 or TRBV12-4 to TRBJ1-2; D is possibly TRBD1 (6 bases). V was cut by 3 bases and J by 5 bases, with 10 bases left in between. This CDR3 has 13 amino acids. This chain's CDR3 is CASSFQGPYGYTF. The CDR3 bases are TGTGCCAGCAGTTTTCAGGGGCCGTATGGCTACACCTTC.